The next 7 T cell receptor beta chains were all read from a single sample in a study of vaccination and CD4 T cells after COVID-19. No antigen has been assigned to these receptors. Noted treatment: roughly 11-day PBMC culture with coronavirus spike peptide pools or control peptides (ViraFEST assay). Cultured CD4+ T cell DNA underwent sequencing with the Oncomine TCR Beta short-read assay. TCRdb re-derived calls from the PCR reads in MiXCR, one entry per CDR3 protein. The sample includes 15,000 or so distinct CDR3 sequences, approximately 40% of them seen just once. Sequenced: CD4+ T cells from blood, cultured in vitro. All receptors come from a human donor who had recovered from COVID-19.

The genes are TRBV29-1 and TRBJ1-5, with D possibly matching TRBD1 (6 bases). This CDR3 comprises 15 residues. Germline V gene data show CDR1 as SQVTM and CDR2 as ANQGSEA. V lost 6 bases and J lost 0, with 15 bases in between. CDR3 sequence (DNA): TGCAGCGTCGTCATTGGGGGCTCTAGCAATCAGCCCCAGCATTTT. It yields the protein CSVVIGGSSNQPQHF.

A single count supports this clonotype. The chain uses TRBV11-2 and TRBJ2-2; 13 bases map to TRBD2. This CDR3 spans 20 amino acids. V lost 6 bases to trimming and J lost 5 bases; unmatched junction nucleotides: 18. CDR1 is SGHAT and CDR2 is FQNNGV in the germline V gene. The chain's CDR3 is CASRPTRLAGGLWWTGELFF. DNA for the CDR3: TGTGCCAGCAGGCCAACTCGACTAGCGGGGGGCCTTTGGTGGACCGGGGAGCTGTTTTTT.

The CDR3 DNA is TGTGCCAGCAGCTCCTCCCGGAACACTGAAGCTTTCTTT. It specifies CASSSSRNTEAFF. The gene calls are TRBV11-2 and TRBJ1-1; D is uncertain. V lost 4 bases and J 1 base, leaving 7 bases between the germline ends. This CDR3 is 13 amino acids long. Per germline, CDR1 SGHAT and CDR2 FQNNGV.

The chain employs TRBV28 and TRBJ1-2, with TRBD1 as a possible D gene (6 bases). The CDR3 consists of 16 residues. Trimming stripped 1 base from V and 4 bases from J, with 16 bases between. Germline-derived CDR1 and CDR2 are MDHEN and SYDVKM. The CDR3 DNA reads as TGTGCCAGCAGTTTATCCCGCGGGGGGCTAGGCTATGGCTACACCTTC. Its protein product is CASSLSRGGLGYGYTF.

The gene calls are TRBV9 and TRBJ2-1; TRBD1 agrees at 8 bases. This CDR3 is built from 19 residues. After removal of 0 bases from V and 0 bases from J, the junction contained 11 bases not matched to a gene. CDR1 is SGDLS and CDR2 is YYNGEE in the germline V gene. The CDR3 loop reads CASSVVGSQGAFSYNEQFF. DNA for the CDR3: TGTGCCAGCAGCGTAGTGGGGTCGCAGGGGGCGTTCTCCTACAATGAGCAGTTCTTC.

This clonotype was counted a few times. The rearrangement uses TRBV27 and TRBJ2-1; a weak D match, TRBD1 (5 bases). The V end lost 8 bases, the J end lost 4 bases, and 6 bases lay between the germline ends. The CDR3 spans 11 residues. The V gene's germline CDR1 is MNHEY and CDR2 SMNVEV (reference sequence). CDR3 protein: CASSGYNEQFF. Written as DNA, the CDR3 is TGTGCCAGCTCAGGGTACAATGAGCAGTTCTTC.

The chain recombines TRBV29-1 with TRBJ2-5; 8 bases agree with TRBD1. V trimming: 7 bases; J trimming: 5 bases; junction bases outside the gene matches: 9. The CDR3 length is 13 residues. The germline CDR1 and CDR2 sequences are SQVTM and ANQGSEA. CDR3 nucleotide sequence: TGCAGCGGACGACAGGGGCGTCGGGAGACCCAGTACTTC. Protein product: CSGRQGRRETQYF.